The 10 T cell receptor beta chains reported below all come from one sample, sequenced in a study of cytomegalovirus exposure and HLA in healthy donors. The method was immunoSEQ multiplex PCR; TCRdb's version includes in-frame clones alone and lacks a portion of them. Found here are about 250,000 clones, more than 75% of them singletons; the top ten hold about 12%. Material for sequencing was PBMCs. These receptors all stem from a man between 18 and 29 years old in good health and CMV-seropositive.

The rearrangement joins TRBV6-5 to TRBJ2-2; no reliable D call. The V gene lost 2 bases and the J gene lost 7 bases, with 11 bases spanning the gap. The CDR3 loop spans 14 amino acids. CDR1 MNHEY and CDR2 SVGAGI come from the germline V gene. CDR3 protein: CASSYLVWGGELFF. The DNA of the CDR3 is TGTGCCAGCAGTTACCTGGTCTGGGGCGGGGAGCTGTTTTTT.

The rearrangement joins TRBV11-2 to TRBJ2-3, with TRBD2 identical over 12 bases. V gave up 1 base and J gave up 0 bases; unmatched junction bases: 8. Germline V lookup: CDR1 SGHAT, CDR2 FQNNGV. The CDR3 covers 19 residues. CDR3 in DNA: TGTGCCAGCAGCTTAGCCCCCTCTAGCGGGAGGGTGAGCACAGATACGCAGTATTTT. It yields the protein CASSLAPSSGRVSTDTQYF. The full variable domain, its missing parts supplied by reference TRBV11-2 and TRBJ2-3, is EAGVAQSPRYKIIEKRQSVAFWCNPISGHATLYWYQQILGQGPKLLIQFQNNGVVDDSQLPKDRFSAERLKGVDSTLKIQPAKLEDSAVYLCASSLAPSSGRVSTDTQYFGPGTRLTVL.

The rearrangement uses TRBV30 and TRBJ1-1; unclear D gene. The germline CDR1 and CDR2 sequences are GTSNPN and SVGIG (reference sequence). The CDR3 is 11 amino acids. V was cut by 5 bases and J by 7 bases, with 11 bases left in between. DNA of the CDR3: TGTGCCTGGGATACCTCCCGTGAAGCTTTCTTT. It codes for CAWDTSREAFF.

The count of this clone is one. V gene TRBV2 combines with J gene TRBJ1-2; 10 bases align to TRBD1. This CDR3 region has 14 residues. Losses at the gene ends were 10 bases for V and 2 bases for J; bases not matched to a gene: 7. In germline, CDR1 is SNHLY, CDR2 FYNNEI. CDR3 bases: TGTGCCACTGGGACAGGGGATGTCAACTATGGCTACACCTTC. This encodes CATGTGDVNYGYTF.

The rearrangement joins TRBV6-1 to TRBJ2-2; possibly TRBD1 for D (6 bases). V lost 8 bases and J 5 bases, leaving 12 bases between the germline ends. The CDR3 is 13 amino acids. Germline V gives CDR1 MNHNS, CDR2 SASEGT. The CDR3 bases are TGTGCCAGCTCCCCTCAGGGGACCGGGGAGCTGTTTTTT. This sequence encodes CASSPQGTGELFF.

The chain has TRBV29-1 and TRBJ2-1; 7 nucleotides align to TRBD2. This CDR3 has 11 amino acids. Trimming removed 1 base from V and 10 bases from J; junction bases left unmatched: 1. The V gene's germline CDR1 is SQVTM and CDR2 ANQGSEA. The CDR3 protein is CSVEVRGEQFF. The CDR3 DNA is TGCAGCGTTGAAGTGCGGGGGGAGCAGTTCTTC.

This clone was seen only a few times. This sequence joins TRBV18 and TRBJ1-1; no reliable D call. Germline V CDR1 and CDR2: KGHSH, LQKENI. The CDR3 is 13 residues long. Trimming left V 2 bases short and J 1 base short, with 5 bases between. CDR3 bases: TGTGCCAGCTCACCAATGGCGAACACTGAAGCTTTCTTT. Amino acid sequence: CASSPMANTEAFF. Looking up the rest from reference TRBV18 and TRBJ1-1 gives the full variable domain: NAGVMQNPRHLVRRRGQEARLRCSPMKGHSHVYWYRQLPEEGLKFMVYLQKENIIDESGMPKERFSAEFPKEGPSILRIQQVVRGDSAAYFCASSPMANTEAFFGQGTRLTVV.

The chain joins TRBV30 to TRBJ2-7, with 7 positions matching TRBD1. Germline V gives CDR1 GTSNPN, CDR2 SVGIG (reference sequence). V lost 2 bases, J lost 4 bases, and 5 bases stayed unmatched. This CDR3 is 13 amino acids long. Written as DNA, the CDR3 is TGTGCCTGGAGTCGGGACAGAGCTTACGAGCAGTACTTC. It translates to CAWSRDRAYEQYF.

The genes are TRBV25-1 and TRBJ2-3; the match to TRBD1 covers 7 bases. The CDR3 consists of 13 residues. The V gene end was trimmed by 8 bases and the J gene end by 2 bases; junction bases not matched to a gene: 4. Per germline, CDR1 MGHDK and CDR2 SYGVNS. CDR3 in DNA: TGTGCCAGCTCCAAGGGGGCCACAGATACGCAGTATTTT. The encoded protein is CASSKGATDTQYF.

This rearrangement joins TRBV25-1 to TRBJ2-7, with D maybe TRBD2 (6 bases). CDR3 length: 13 residues. Germline V lookup: CDR1 MGHDK, CDR2 SYGVNS. The V and J ends lost 2 bases and 6 bases respectively, with 11 bases between them. Here the CDR3 reads CASSEAGKSEQYF. CDR3 nucleotide sequence: TGTGCCAGCAGTGAAGCGGGGAAAAGCGAGCAGTACTTC.